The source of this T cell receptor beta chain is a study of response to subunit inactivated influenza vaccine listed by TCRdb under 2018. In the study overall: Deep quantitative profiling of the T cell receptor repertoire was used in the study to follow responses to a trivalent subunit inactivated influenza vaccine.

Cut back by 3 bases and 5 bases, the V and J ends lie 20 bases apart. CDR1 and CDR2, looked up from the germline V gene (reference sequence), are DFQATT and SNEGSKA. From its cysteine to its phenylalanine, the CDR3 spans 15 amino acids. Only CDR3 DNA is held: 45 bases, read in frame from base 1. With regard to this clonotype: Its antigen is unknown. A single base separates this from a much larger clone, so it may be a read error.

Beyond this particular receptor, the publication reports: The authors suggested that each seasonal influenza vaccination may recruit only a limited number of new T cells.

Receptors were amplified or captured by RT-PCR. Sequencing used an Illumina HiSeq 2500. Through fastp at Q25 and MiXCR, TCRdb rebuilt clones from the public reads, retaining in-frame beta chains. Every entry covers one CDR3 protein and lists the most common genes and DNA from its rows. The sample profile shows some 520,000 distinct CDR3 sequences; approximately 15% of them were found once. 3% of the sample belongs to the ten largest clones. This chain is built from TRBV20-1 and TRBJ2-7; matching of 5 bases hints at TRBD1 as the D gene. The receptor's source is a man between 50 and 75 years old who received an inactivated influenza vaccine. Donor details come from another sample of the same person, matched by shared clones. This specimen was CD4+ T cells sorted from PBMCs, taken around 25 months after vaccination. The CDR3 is CSASDLRSGFNEQYF. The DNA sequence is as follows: TGCAGTGCTAGCGACTTACGGTCAGGGTTCAACGAGCAGTACTTC.